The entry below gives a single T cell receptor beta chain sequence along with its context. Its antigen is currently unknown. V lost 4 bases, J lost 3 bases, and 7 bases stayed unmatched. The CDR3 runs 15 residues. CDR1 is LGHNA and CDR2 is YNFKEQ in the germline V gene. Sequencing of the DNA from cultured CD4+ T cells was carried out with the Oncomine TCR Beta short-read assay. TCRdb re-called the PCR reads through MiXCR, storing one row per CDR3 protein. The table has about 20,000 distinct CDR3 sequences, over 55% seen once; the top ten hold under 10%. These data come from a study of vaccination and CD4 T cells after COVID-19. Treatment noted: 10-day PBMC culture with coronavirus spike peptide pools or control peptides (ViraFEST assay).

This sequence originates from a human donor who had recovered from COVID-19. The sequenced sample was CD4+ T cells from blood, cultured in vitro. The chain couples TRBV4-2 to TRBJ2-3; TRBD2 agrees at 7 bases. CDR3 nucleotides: TGTGCCAGCAGCCCCGGTAGCGGGTGGACAGATACGCAGTATTTT. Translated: CASSPGSGWTDTQYF.